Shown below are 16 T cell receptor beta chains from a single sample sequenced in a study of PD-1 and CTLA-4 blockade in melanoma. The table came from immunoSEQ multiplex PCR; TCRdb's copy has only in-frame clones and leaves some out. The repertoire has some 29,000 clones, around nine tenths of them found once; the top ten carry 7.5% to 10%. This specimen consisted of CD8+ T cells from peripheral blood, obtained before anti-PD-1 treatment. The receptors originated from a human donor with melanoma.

In DNA form, the CDR3 reads TGTGCCAGCAGTCCCCGGACAGGGGACAATGAGCAGTTCTTC. It encodes CASSPRTGDNEQFF. This chain joins TRBV7-6 and TRBJ2-1; TRBD1 agrees at 9 bases. The CDR3 covers 14 residues. The trim removed 6 bases at V and 5 bases at J, leaving 5 bases unmatched. Germline V gene sequence: CDR1 SGHVS, CDR2 FNYEAQ.

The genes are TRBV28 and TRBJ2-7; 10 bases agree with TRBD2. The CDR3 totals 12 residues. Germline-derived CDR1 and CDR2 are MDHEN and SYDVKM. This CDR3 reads CGTVAGGGEQYF. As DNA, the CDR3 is TGTGGAACAGTAGCGGGAGGTGGCGAGCAGTACTTC.

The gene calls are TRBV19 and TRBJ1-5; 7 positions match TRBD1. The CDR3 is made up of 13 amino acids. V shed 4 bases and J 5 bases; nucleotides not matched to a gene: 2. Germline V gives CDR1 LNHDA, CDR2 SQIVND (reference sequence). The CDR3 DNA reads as TGTGCCAGTAGTAGCCAGGGGGATCAGCCCCAGCATTTT. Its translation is CASSSQGDQPQHF.

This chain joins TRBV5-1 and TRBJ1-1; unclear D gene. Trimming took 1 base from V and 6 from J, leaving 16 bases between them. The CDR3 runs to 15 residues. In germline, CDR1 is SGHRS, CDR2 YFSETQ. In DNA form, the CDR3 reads TGCGCCAGCAGCTTGTTTGAGGAGAGTTTGGCTGAAGCTTTCTTT. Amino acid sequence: CASSLFEESLAEAFF.

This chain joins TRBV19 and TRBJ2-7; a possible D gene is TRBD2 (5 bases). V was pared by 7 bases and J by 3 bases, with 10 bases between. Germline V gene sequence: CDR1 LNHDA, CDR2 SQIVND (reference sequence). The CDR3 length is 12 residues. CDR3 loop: CASNGADYEQYF. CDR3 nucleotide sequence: TGTGCCAGTAACGGAGCGGACTACGAGCAGTACTTC.

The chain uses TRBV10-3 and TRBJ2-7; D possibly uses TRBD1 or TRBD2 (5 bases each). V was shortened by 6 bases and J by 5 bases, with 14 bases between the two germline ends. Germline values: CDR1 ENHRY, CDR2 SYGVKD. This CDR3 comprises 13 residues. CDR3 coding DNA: TGTGCCATCAGATCCGAGGGGTACCACGAGCAGTACTTC. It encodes CAIRSEGYHEQYF.

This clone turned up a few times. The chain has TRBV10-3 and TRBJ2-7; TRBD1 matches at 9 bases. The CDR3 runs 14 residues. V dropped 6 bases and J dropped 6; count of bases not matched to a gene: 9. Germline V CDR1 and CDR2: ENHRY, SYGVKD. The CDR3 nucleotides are TGTGCCATCAGCCAGTCAGGGGACAGGGTCGAGCAGTACTTC. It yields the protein CAISQSGDRVEQYF.

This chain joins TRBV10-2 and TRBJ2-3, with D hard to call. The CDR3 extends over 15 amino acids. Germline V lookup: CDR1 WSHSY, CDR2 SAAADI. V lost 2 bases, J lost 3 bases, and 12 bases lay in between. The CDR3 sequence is CASSELSDGTDTQYF. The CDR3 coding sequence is TGCGCCAGCAGTGAGCTAAGCGATGGGACAGATACGCAGTATTTT.

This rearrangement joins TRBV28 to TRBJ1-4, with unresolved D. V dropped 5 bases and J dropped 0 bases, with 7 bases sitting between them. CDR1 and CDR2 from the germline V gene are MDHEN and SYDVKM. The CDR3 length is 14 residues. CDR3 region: CASSLDTTNEKLFF. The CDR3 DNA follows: TGTGCCAGCAGTCTAGACACAACTAATGAAAAACTGTTTTTT.

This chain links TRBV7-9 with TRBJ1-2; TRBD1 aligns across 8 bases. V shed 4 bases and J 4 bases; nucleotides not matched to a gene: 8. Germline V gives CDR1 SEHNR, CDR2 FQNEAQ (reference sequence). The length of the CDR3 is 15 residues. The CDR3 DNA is TGTGCCAGCAGCTCTGGGACAGGAGGTCTCTATGGCTACACCTTC. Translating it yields CASSSGTGGLYGYTF.

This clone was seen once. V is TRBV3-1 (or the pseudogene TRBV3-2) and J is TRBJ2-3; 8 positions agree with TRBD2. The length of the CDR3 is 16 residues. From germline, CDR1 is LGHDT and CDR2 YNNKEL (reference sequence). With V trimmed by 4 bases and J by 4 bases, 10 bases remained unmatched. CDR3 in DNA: TGTGCCAGCAGCCCCCAAACGGCGGGAGGTGCAGATACGCAGTATTTT. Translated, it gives CASSPQTAGGADTQYF.

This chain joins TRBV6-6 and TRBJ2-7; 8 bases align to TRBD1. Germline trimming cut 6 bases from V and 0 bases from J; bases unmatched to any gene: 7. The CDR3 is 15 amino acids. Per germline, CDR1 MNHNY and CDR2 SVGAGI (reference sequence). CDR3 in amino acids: CASRDREGDSYEQYF. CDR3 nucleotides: TGTGCCAGCAGGGACAGGGAAGGGGACTCCTACGAGCAGTACTTC.

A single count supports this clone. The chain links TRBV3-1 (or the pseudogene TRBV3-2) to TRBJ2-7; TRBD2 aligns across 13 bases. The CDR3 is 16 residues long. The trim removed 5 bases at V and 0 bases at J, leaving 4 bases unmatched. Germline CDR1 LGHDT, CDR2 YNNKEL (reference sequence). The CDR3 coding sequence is TGTGCCAGCAGCACTCGGACTAGCGGGAGCTCCTACGAGCAGTACTTC. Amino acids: CASSTRTSGSSYEQYF.

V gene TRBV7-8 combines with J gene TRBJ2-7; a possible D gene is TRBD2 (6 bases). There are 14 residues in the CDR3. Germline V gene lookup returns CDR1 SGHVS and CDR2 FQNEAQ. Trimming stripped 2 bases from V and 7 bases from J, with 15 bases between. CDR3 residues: CASSLTRETREQYF. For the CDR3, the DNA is TGTGCCAGCAGCTTAACACGGGAGACGAGGGAGCAGTACTTC.

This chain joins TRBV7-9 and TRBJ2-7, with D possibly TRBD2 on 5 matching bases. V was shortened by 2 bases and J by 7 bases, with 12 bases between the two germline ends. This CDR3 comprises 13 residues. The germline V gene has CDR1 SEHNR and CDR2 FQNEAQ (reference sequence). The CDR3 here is CASSLRSGWEQYF. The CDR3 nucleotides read TGTGCCAGCAGCTTACGGTCGGGATGGGAGCAGTACTTC. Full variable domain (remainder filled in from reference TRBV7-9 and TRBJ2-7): DTGVSQNPRHKITKRGQNVTFRCDPISEHNRLYWYRQTLGQGPEFLTYFQNEAQLEKSRLLSDRFSAERPKGSFSTLEIQRTEQGDSAMYLCASSLRSGWEQYFGPGTRLTVT.

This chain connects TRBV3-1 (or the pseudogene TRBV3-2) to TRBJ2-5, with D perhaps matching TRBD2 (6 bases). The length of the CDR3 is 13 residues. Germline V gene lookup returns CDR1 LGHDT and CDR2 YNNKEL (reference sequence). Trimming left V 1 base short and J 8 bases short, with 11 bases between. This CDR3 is CASSQGASETQYF. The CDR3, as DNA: TGTGCCAGCAGCCAAGGGGCTAGCGAAACCCAGTACTTC.